This passage covers 8 T cell receptor beta chains from one sample sequenced in a study of T cell responses to AZD1222 COVID-19 vaccine. Profiled with immunoSEQ multiplex PCR; TCRdb holds only in-frame clones, not every one. The sample consists of approximately 110,000 clones, roughly 91% of them appearing once. The input for sequencing was peripheral blood, taken on day 0 of AZD1222 vaccination. The receptors shown here come from an adult in good health.

The table lists this clone with a few counts. The chain uses TRBV6-1 and TRBJ2-3; either TRBD1 or TRBD2 may supply D (5 bases each). Trimming cost V 0 bases and J 6 bases, with 25 bases left between them. Germline loops: CDR1 MNHNS, CDR2 SASEGT. The CDR3 has 19 residues. DNA of the CDR3: TGTGCCAGCAGTGAAGCAGGTGGTGGTCGGGACCTGTCCCGGGATACGCAGTATTTT. Protein: CASSEAGGGRDLSRDTQYF.

The chain carries TRBV19 and TRBJ1-2, with D uncertain. The CDR3 consists of 17 residues. Germline lookup yields CDR1 LNHDA and CDR2 SQIVND (reference sequence). Trimming left V 3 bases short and J 2 bases short, with 19 bases between. This CDR3 reads CASSIFGTQQYNYGYTF. In DNA form, the CDR3 reads TGTGCCAGTAGTATCTTCGGCACGCAACAATACAACTATGGCTACACCTTC.

This sequence joins TRBV5-4 and TRBJ2-2; 11 positions match TRBD2. Trimming at V came to 1 base and at J to 4 bases, leaving 6 bases not matched to a gene. Germline CDR1 SGHNT, CDR2 YYREEE (reference sequence). This CDR3 comprises 17 residues. The DNA of the CDR3 is TGTGCCAGCAGCTTGCCTAGCGGGAGGCCATCCACCGGGGAGCTGTTTTTT. It translates to CASSLPSGRPSTGELFF.

CDR3 region: CSVVDLGELFF. The CDR3 nucleotides read TGCAGCGTTGTTGACCTCGGGGAGCTGTTTTTT. This chain connects TRBV29-1 to TRBJ2-2, with D hard to call. The CDR3 spans 11 residues. Looked up from germline, CDR1 is SQVTM and CDR2 is ANQGSEA. Trimming removed 4 bases from V and 7 bases from J, with 7 bases in between.

The chain links TRBV7-9 to TRBJ2-1; 7 positions agree with TRBD2. Germline CDR1 and CDR2: SEHNR and FQNEAQ (reference sequence). CDR3 size: 14 residues. Unmatched junction bases numbered 6, after V lost 4 bases and J lost 6 bases. The CDR3 nucleotides read TGTGCCAGCAGCTCCAGTAGCGGGTTCAATGAGCAGTTCTTC. Translated: CASSSSSGFNEQFF.

The chain uses TRBV10-3 and TRBJ1-1; possibly TRBD1 for D (6 bases). The CDR3 runs 11 residues. Germline assignment: CDR1 ENHRY and CDR2 SYGVKD. Trimming took off 10 bases at V and 4 bases at J, with 10 bases between the two ends. CDR3 coding DNA: TGTGCCACCGGAGGGGGCACTGAAGCTTTCTTT. Its translation: CATGGGTEAFF.

This clone was detected only once. The chain has TRBV18 and TRBJ2-1, with D hard to call. CDR3 size: 12 residues. V dropped 1 base and J dropped 10 bases, with 8 bases sitting between them. Germline CDR1 is KGHSH and CDR2 is LQKENI. CDR3 residues: CASSPLNEEQFF. The CDR3 bases are TGTGCCAGCTCACCACTGAACGAAGAGCAGTTCTTC.

The V gene is TRBV6-5, the J gene TRBJ1-1; D gene unclear. Germline V gene data show CDR1 as MNHEY and CDR2 as SVGAGI. Deletions cut 8 bases from V and 1 base from J, with 11 bases between. The CDR3 is 13 amino acids. The CDR3 sequence is CASPLTENTEAFF. For the CDR3, the DNA is TGTGCCAGCCCTCTGACTGAGAACACTGAAGCTTTCTTT.